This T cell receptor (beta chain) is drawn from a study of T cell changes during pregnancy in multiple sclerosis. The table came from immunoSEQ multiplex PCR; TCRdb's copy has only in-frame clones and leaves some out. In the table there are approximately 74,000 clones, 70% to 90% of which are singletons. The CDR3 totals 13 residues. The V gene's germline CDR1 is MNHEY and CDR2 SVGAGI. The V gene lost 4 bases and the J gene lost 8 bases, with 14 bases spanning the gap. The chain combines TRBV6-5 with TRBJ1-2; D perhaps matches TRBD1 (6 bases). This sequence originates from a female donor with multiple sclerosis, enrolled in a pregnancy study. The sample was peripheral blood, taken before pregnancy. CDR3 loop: CASSSAGDGGYTF. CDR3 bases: TGTGCCAGCAGTTCAGCAGGGGACGGAGGCTACACCTTC.